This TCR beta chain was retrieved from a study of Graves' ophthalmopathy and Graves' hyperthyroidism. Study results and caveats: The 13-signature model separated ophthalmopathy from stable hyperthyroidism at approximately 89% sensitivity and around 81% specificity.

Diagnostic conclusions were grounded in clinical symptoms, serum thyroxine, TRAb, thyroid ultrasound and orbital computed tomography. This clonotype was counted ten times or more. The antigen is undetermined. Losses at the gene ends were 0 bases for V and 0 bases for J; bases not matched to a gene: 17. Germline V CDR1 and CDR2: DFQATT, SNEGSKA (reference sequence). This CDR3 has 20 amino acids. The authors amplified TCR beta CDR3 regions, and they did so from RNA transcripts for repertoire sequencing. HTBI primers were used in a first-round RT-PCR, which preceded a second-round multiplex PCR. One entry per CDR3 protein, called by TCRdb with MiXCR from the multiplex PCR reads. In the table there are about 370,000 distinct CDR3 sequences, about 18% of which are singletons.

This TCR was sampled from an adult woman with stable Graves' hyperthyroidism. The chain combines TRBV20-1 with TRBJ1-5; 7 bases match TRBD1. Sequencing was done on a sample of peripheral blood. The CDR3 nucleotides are TGCAGTGCTAGAGAGGTCCCCCACGCCAACAGGGGCTATAGCAATCAGCCCCAGCATTTT. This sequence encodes CSAREVPHANRGYSNQPQHF.